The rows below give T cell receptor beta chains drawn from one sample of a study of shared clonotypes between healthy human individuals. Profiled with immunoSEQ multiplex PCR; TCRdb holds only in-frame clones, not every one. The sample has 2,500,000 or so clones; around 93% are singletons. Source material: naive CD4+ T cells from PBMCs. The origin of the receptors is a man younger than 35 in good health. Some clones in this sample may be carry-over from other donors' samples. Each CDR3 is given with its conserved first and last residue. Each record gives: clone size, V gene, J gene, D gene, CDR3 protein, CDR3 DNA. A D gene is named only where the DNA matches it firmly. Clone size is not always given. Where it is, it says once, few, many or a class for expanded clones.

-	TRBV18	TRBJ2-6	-	CASSPPLSSGANVLTF	TGTGCCAGCTCACCCCCGTTGTCGTCTGGGGCCAACGTCCTGACTTTC
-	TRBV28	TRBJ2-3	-	CASSLGGTAEDTQYF	TGTGCCAGCAGTTTAGGGGGGACTGCGGAGGATACGCAGTATTTT
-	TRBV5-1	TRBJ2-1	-	CASARTTDVEQFF	TGCGCCAGCGCTCGGACGACTGACGTTGAGCAGTTCTTC
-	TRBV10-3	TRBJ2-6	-	CAISENSGANVLTF	TGTGCCATCAGTGAAAATTCTGGGGCCAACGTCCTGACTTTC
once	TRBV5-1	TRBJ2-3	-	CASTIEGADTQYF	TGCGCCAGCACCATAGAGGGGGCAGATACGCAGTATTTT
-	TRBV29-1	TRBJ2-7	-	CSETMGTRTSYEQYF	TGCAGCGAAACCATGGGGACACGGACCTCCTACGAGCAGTACTTC
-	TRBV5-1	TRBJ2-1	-	CASSLVVATNNEQFF	TGCGCCAGCAGCTTGGTGGTAGCGACAAACAATGAGCAGTTCTTC
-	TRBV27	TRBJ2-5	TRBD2	CASSRKAAIAGAAETQYF	TGTGCCAGCAGCCGAAAGGCGGCCATAGCGGGAGCGGCGGAGACCCAGTACTTC
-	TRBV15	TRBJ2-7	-	CATSKGGGNYEQYF	TGTGCCACCAGCAAGGGGGGGGGCAACTACGAGCAGTACTTC
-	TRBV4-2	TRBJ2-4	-	CASSPTAVIAKNIQYF	TGTGCCAGCAGCCCCACAGCCGTCATAGCCAAAAACATTCAGTACTTC
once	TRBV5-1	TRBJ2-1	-	CASSPVLRYNEQFF	TGCGCCAGCAGCCCGGTTCTGAGGTACAATGAGCAGTTCTTC
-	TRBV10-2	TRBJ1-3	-	CASSGTLSSGNTIYF	TGCGCCAGCAGTGGGACTCTGAGCTCTGGAAACACCATATATTTT
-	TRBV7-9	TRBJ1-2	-	CASSPPGPGYTF	TGTGCCAGCAGCCCCCCAGGGCCTGGCTACACCTTC
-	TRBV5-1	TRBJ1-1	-	CASSLVGDNEAFF	TGCGCCAGCAGCTTGGTAGGAGACAATGAAGCTTTCTTT
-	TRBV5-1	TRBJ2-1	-	CASSLAASNEQFF	TGCGCCAGCAGCTTGGCGGCCTCCAATGAGCAGTTCTTC
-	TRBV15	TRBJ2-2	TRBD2	CATSRDPSWASGSTWGELFF	TGTGCCACCAGCAGAGATCCGTCCTGGGCTAGCGGGAGTACGTGGGGGGAGCTGTTTTTT